Following are 22 T cell receptor beta chains from one sample sequenced in a study of T cells in Graves' hyperthyroidism and ophthalmopathy (dated by TCRdb to about 2019). The library relied on multiplex PCR. Instrument on record: Illumina HiSeq 2000. The TCR beta CDR3 regions were amplified from RNA transcripts. The first round of RT-PCR for the TCR CDR3 was performed with the HTBI primer set and the Qiagen OneStep RT-PCR kit. Clones were called with MiXCR by TCRdb after fastp trimmed the public reads at Q25, and only in-frame beta chains were retained. Merged by CDR3 protein, the rows form single entries marked with the most common genes and DNA. This sample lists some 760,000 distinct CDR3 sequences; approximately 15% were detected once. The ten largest clones take up 10% to 13% of the sample. The sample was blood. The receptors stem from a woman younger than 35 with Graves' hyperthyroidism.

This clonotype was counted a few times. The chain uses TRBV7-2 and TRBJ2-1, with TRBD2 identical over 8 bases. The junction had 5 bases not matched to a gene; V was cut back by 8 bases and J by 8 bases. From germline, CDR1 is SGHTA and CDR2 FQGNSA. This CDR3 is built from 12 residues. CDR3 region: CASRGGVDEQFF. The CDR3 DNA reads as TGTGCCAGCCGGGGGGGGGTCGATGAGCAGTTCTTC.

This clonotype has more than one count but fewer than ten. The rearrangement joins TRBV7-2 to TRBJ1-5; tentatively, D is TRBD1 (5 bases). The length of the CDR3 is 15 residues. The V end was cut by 4 bases, the J end by 5 bases, with 15 bases between. Germline lookup yields CDR1 SGHTA and CDR2 FQGNSA. This chain's CDR3 is CASSSSGGYYQPQHF. The CDR3 DNA sequence: TGTGCCAGCAGCTCATCTGGGGGATACTATCAGCCCCAGCATTTT.

This clonotype was seen repeatedly, ten times or more. This sequence joins TRBV7-9 and TRBJ2-1; maybe TRBD2 (6 bases). Germline-derived CDR1 and CDR2 are SEHNR and FQNEAQ (reference sequence). With 1 base removed from V and 10 bases from J, the gap between germline ends came to 11 bases. CDR3 size: 13 residues. In DNA form, the CDR3 reads TGTGCCAGCAGCTTAGTAGGGGCGGGGGAGCAGTTCTTC. This translates into CASSLVGAGEQFF.

This sequence joins TRBV3-1 and TRBJ2-2, with 8 nucleotides matching TRBD2. The CDR3 covers 18 residues. The germline V gene encodes CDR1 LGHDT and CDR2 YNNKEL (reference sequence). With V trimmed by 4 bases and J by 4 bases, 14 bases remained unmatched. This CDR3 is CASSRGAVQGLGTGELFF. As DNA, the CDR3 is TGTGCCAGCAGCCGGGGCGCTGTACAGGGACTAGGCACCGGGGAGCTGTTTTTT.

The chain uses TRBV29-1 and TRBJ1-1; 8 positions agree with TRBD1. The CDR3 is 14 residues long. V lost 5 bases and J lost 4; bases outside the gene matches: 9. From germline, CDR1 is SQVTM and CDR2 ANQGSEA. CDR3 DNA: TGCAGCGTTAAACTCAGGGGGCTTATCACTGAAGCTTTCTTT. This translates into CSVKLRGLITEAFF.

Many counts were recorded for this clonotype. The rearrangement links TRBV7-8 to TRBJ1-2; TRBD1 might be the D (5 bases). The CDR3 is 19 amino acids. Germline CDR1 and CDR2: SGHVS and FQNEAQ. Trimming pared 1 base from V and 0 bases from J, leaving 21 bases between. CDR3 sequence reads: CASSLGRAKRPGPNYGYTF. CDR3 coding DNA: TGTGCCAGCAGCTTAGGCAGGGCGAAAAGGCCAGGGCCTAACTATGGCTACACCTTC.

This clonotype was counted at least ten times. The rearrangement joins TRBV7-3 to TRBJ2-3, with 10 bases matching TRBD1. CDR1 is SGHTA, CDR2 FQGTGA, per germline. The CDR3 spans 15 residues. Trimming removed 4 bases from V and 4 bases from J; junction bases left unmatched: 5. This CDR3 reads CASSSFGTGADTQYF. In nucleotides, the CDR3 is TGTGCCAGCAGCTCGTTCGGGACAGGGGCAGATACGCAGTATTTT. Supplemented by reference TRBV7-3 and TRBJ2-3, the full variable domain reads GAGVSQTPSNKVTEKGKYVELRCDPISGHTALYWYRQSLGQGPEFLIYFQGTGAADDSGLPNDRFFAVRPEGSVSTLKIQRTERGDSAVYLCASSSFGTGADTQYFGPGTRLTVL.

This clonotype appeared a few times. The chain links TRBV9 to TRBJ2-3; D is possibly TRBD2 (6 bases). The CDR3 is 14 amino acids. Germline V lookup: CDR1 SGDLS, CDR2 YYNGEE. V lost 3 bases, J lost 4 bases, and 12 bases lay in between. The CDR3 DNA reads TGTGCCAGCAGCGCCGGGAGTATGGCAGATACGCAGTATTTT. Translating it yields CASSAGSMADTQYF. Drawing the rest from reference TRBV9 and TRBJ2-3, the complete variable domain is DSGVTQTPKHLITATGQRVTLRCSPRSGDLSVYWYQQSLDQGLQFLIQYYNGEERAKGNILERFSAQQFPDLHSELNLSSLELGDSALYFCASSAGSMADTQYFGPGTRLTVL.

This clonotype showed up just a few times. The chain joins TRBV6-1 to TRBJ1-1, with D possibly matching TRBD1 (5 bases). This CDR3 region has 11 residues. Looked up from germline, CDR1 is MNHNS and CDR2 is SASEGT. The germline V and J ends were trimmed by 8 bases and 11 bases, with 15 bases remaining between them. The CDR3 region has the DNA TGTGCCAGCGTCACAGGAGTGACGGCTTTCTTT. This encodes CASVTGVTAFF.

This clonotype was seen only once. This chain connects TRBV25-1 to TRBJ2-7; 8 positions agree with TRBD2. With V trimmed by 7 bases and J by 4 bases, 6 bases remained unmatched. Germline loops: CDR1 MGHDK, CDR2 SYGVNS. CDR3 length equals 13 residues. The CDR3 loop reads CASTGRGGYEQYF. Written as DNA, the CDR3 is TGTGCCAGCACCGGGAGGGGGGGGTACGAGCAGTACTTC.

This clonotype was seen at least ten times. The chain combines TRBV7-8 with TRBJ1-5; 11 positions agree with TRBD1. CDR3 length: 18 amino acids. Germline V gene lookup returns CDR1 SGHVS and CDR2 FQNEAQ. Losses at the gene ends were 2 bases for V and 7 bases for J; bases not matched to a gene: 13. The DNA for the CDR3 is TGTGCCAGCAGCTTACGCATAAAGGGACAGGGGGGGAGGCAGCCCCAGCATTTT. It specifies CASSLRIKGQGGRQPQHF.

At least ten counts were recorded for this clonotype. V usage is TRBV7-2 and J usage is TRBJ2-7; D uncertain. Trimming removed 1 base at V and 4 bases at J, with 8 bases between. Germline values: CDR1 SGHTA, CDR2 FQGNSA. The CDR3 totals 13 residues. The CDR3 reads CASSLEPAYEQYF. The CDR3 DNA follows: TGTGCCAGCAGCTTAGAACCGGCGTACGAGCAGTACTTC.

As for this clonotype: A much bigger clone sits one base away, suggesting this may be a read error. The V call is TRBV6-1, the J call TRBJ2-5, with 8 positions matching TRBD1. The CDR3 extends over 15 amino acids. CDR1 is MNHNS and CDR2 is SASEGT in the germline V gene. CDR3 region: CTSSELVAGGETQYF. The CDR3 DNA reads TGTACCAGCAGTGAACTGGTAGCAGGGGGCGAGACCCAGTACTTC.

This clonotype was observed at least ten times. The rearrangement joins TRBV10-3 to TRBJ2-1, with D maybe TRBD1 (5 bases). The CDR3 is 17 amino acids. Germline V CDR1 and CDR2: ENHRY, SYGVKD. The germline V and J ends were trimmed by 3 bases and 0 bases, with 15 bases remaining between them. This CDR3 reads CAISDWGSISSYNEQFF. The CDR3, as DNA: TGTGCCATCAGTGATTGGGGCAGCATCAGCTCCTACAATGAGCAGTTCTTC.

This clonotype has at least ten counts. The CDR3: CSATTSGGRGVPKNIQYF. The CDR3 DNA follows: TGCAGTGCTACCACTAGCGGGGGAAGAGGGGTCCCCAAAAACATTCAGTACTTC. The rearrangement links TRBV20-1 to TRBJ2-4, with 11 positions matching TRBD2. The CDR3 consists of 18 residues. Trimming removed 4 bases from V and 2 bases from J; junction bases left unmatched: 13. Per germline, CDR1 DFQATT and CDR2 SNEGSKA (reference sequence).

This clonotype was counted ten times or more. The J gene is TRBJ1-1, the V gene TRBV19; tentatively, D is TRBD1 (5 bases). The germline V and J ends were trimmed by 5 bases and 5 bases, with 15 bases remaining between them. The CDR3 length is 14 residues. CDR1 is LNHDA, CDR2 SQIVND, per germline (reference sequence). The CDR3 DNA follows: TGTGCCAGTAGTCCTTTGACAGAATCAACTGAAGCTTTCTTT. This codes for CASSPLTESTEAFF.

The sample holds many counts of this clonotype. The chain is built from TRBV18 and TRBJ1-2; D unresolved. This CDR3 has 12 amino acids. CDR1 and CDR2 (germline): KGHSH, LQKENI. With 9 bases removed from V and 8 bases from J, the gap between germline ends came to 16 bases. The CDR3 spells CASKNIVGGYTF. The CDR3 nucleotides are TGTGCCAGTAAGAACATCGTGGGGGGCTACACCTTC.

V usage is TRBV7-9 and J usage is TRBJ2-3; 8 bases agree with TRBD1. This CDR3 is built from 16 residues. Germline CDR1 reads SEHNR; CDR2 reads FQNEAQ (reference sequence). V was clipped by 6 bases and J by 3 bases; unmatched bases: 11. CDR3 loop: CASRSFGQGATDTQYF. Written as DNA, the CDR3 is TGTGCCAGCAGGTCTTTTGGGCAGGGGGCGACAGATACGCAGTATTTT.

Written as DNA, the CDR3 is TGTGCCAGCAGTTTACTCGGGACTAGCGGGACGACCGGGGAGCTGTTTTTT. It specifies CASSLLGTSGTTGELFF. The chain recombines TRBV27 with TRBJ2-2, with 13 bases identical to TRBD2. Germline V gives CDR1 MNHEY, CDR2 SMNVEV (reference sequence). The CDR3 spans 17 residues. V trimming: 2 bases; J trimming: 5 bases; junction bases outside the gene matches: 5.

This clonotype appeared a few times. The CDR3 nucleotides are TGTGCCACCAGTGATTTCAAGAAGAGGCAGTTCTTC. It encodes CATSDFKKRQFF. This sequence joins TRBV24-1 and TRBJ2-1; D not resolved. V lost 1 base and J lost 12, with 9 bases in between. Germline CDR1 KGHDR, CDR2 SFDVKD. CDR3 length: 12 residues.

This clonotype has a handful of counts. This rearrangement joins TRBV2 to TRBJ2-3; 8 nucleotides line up with TRBD2. Germline V gene sequence: CDR1 SNHLY, CDR2 FYNNEI. J was trimmed by 8 bases and V by 3 bases; bases with no gene match: 7. The CDR3 spans 14 residues. DNA for the CDR3: TGTGCCAGCAGTGATTCTAGCGGGCCATTTACGCAGTATTTT. It translates to CASSDSSGPFTQYF.

This chain joins TRBV2 and TRBJ2-6; the D gene could be TRBD1 or TRBD2 (6 bases each). Germline CDR1 SNHLY, CDR2 FYNNEI. The ends were cut back, 4 bases at V and 6 bases at J, with 16 bases in the middle. This CDR3 region has 16 residues. The CDR3 spells CASSVGGLSLANVLTF. The CDR3 DNA reads TGTGCCAGCAGTGTAGGGGGGCTATCTCTGGCCAACGTCCTGACTTTC.